A single T cell receptor (beta chain) is shown here with its context. CDR3 length equals 14 residues. Deletions cut 4 bases from V and 3 bases from J, with 10 bases between. CDR1 and CDR2 (germline): SGHKS, YYEKEE (reference sequence). Enrollees, about 18 to 90 years old, lived in around 23 US areas. Each recovered donor of Cohort 3 presented with two negative PCRs, clearance, or symptom resolution. Clones were sequenced by immunoSEQ multiplex PCR, and TCRdb holds only the in-frame ones, with some missing. Seen here are approximately 230,000 clones, more than 75% observed once, and the top ten hold around 15%. This sample was taken from a study of blood T cell repertoires in COVID-19. The wider study: Acute-phase and convalescent COVID-19 samples originated in the United States, Italy and Spain.

The origin of this receptor is a man younger than 30 who had recovered from COVID-19. J is TRBJ2-2 and V is TRBV5-5; D might be TRBD2 (6 bases). Input material: PBMCs or T cells enriched from blood (not recorded which). This chain's CDR3 is CASSDGTYTGELFF. CDR3 bases: TGTGCCAGCAGCGATGGGACTTACACCGGGGAGCTGTTTTTT. The full variable domain, in which reference TRBV5-5 and TRBJ2-2 provide the parts outside the CDR3, is DAGVTQSPTHLIKTRGQQVTLRCSPISGHKSVSWYQQVLGQGPQFIFQYYEKEERGRGNFPDRFSARQFPNYSSELNVNALLLGDSALYLCASSDGTYTGELFFGEGSRLTVL.